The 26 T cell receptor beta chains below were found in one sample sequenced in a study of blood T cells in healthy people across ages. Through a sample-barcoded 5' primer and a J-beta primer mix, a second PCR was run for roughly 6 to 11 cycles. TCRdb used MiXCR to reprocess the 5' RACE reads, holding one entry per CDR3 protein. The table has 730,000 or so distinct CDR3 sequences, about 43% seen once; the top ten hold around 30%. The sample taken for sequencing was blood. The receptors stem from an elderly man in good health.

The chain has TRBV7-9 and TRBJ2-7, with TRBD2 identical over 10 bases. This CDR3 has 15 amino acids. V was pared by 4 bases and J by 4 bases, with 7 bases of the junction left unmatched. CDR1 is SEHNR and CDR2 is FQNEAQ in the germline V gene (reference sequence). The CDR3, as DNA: TGTGCCAGCAGCTCCCGCTCTAGCGGGAGTTACGAGCAGTACTTC. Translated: CASSSRSSGSYEQYF.

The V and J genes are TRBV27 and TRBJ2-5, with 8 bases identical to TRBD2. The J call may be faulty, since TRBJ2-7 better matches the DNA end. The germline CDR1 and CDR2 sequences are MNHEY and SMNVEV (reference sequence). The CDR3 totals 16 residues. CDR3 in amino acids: CASSPRKGLGTYEQYF. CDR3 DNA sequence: TGTGCCAGCAGTCCCCGTAAGGGACTAGGCACCTACGAGCAGTACTTC.

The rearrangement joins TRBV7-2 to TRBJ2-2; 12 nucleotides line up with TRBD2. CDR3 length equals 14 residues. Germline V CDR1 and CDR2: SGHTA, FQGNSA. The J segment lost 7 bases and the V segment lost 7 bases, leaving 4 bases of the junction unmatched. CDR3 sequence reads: CASKLAGGVGELFF. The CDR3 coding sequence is TGTGCCAGCAAGCTAGCGGGAGGGGTCGGGGAGCTGTTTTTT.

The CDR3 DNA reads as TGCGCCAGCAGCTTGATTGGGTTGAATTCACCCCTCCACTTT. The encoded protein is CASSLIGLNSPLHF. This chain joins TRBV5-1 and TRBJ1-6; no firm D call. CDR3 size: 14 residues. The germline V gene has CDR1 SGHRS and CDR2 YFSETQ. V was pared by 1 base and J by 7 bases, with 9 bases between.

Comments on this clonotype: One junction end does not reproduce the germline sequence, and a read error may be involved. CDR3 DNA sequence: TGCAGTGTGGTCGCCGCGACAGCTCCTTTCTCCGGGGCCAACGTCCTGACTTTT. Amino acids: CSVVAATAPFSGANVLTF. The rearrangement joins TRBV20-1 to TRBJ2-6; tentatively, D is TRBD1 or TRBD2 (5 bases each). CDR1 and CDR2 (germline): DFQATT, SNEGSKA (reference sequence). The CDR3 extends over 18 amino acids.

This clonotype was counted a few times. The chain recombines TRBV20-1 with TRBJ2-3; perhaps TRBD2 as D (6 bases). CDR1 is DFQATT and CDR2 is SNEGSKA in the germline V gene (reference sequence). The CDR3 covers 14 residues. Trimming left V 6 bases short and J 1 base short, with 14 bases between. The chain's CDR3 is CSARGGTGTDTQYF. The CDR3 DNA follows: TGCAGTGCCCGAGGCGGGACGGGCACAGATACGCAGTATTTT.

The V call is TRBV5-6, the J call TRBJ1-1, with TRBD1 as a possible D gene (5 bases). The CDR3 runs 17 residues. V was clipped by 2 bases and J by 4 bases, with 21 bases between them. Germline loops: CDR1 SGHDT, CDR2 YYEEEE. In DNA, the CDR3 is TGTGCCAGCAGCTTTCCCGCTGGGGCGCGGTCTCCCACTGAAGCTTTCTTT. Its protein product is CASSFPAGARSPTEAFF.

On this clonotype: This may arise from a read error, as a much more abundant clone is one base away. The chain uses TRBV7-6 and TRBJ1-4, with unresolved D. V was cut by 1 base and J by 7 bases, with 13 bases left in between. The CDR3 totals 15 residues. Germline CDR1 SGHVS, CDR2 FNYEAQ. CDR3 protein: CASSLGGGMSEKLFF. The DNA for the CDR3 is TGTGCCAGCAGCTTAGGAGGAGGGATGAGTGAAAAACTGTTTTTT.

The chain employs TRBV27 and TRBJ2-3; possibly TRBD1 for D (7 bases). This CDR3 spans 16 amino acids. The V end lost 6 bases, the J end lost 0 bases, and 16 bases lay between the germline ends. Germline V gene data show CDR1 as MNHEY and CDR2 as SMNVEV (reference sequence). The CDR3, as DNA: TGTGCCAGCAGCACTCGGCAGGGGGGTAGCACAGATACGCAGTATTTT. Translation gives CASSTRQGGSTDTQYF.

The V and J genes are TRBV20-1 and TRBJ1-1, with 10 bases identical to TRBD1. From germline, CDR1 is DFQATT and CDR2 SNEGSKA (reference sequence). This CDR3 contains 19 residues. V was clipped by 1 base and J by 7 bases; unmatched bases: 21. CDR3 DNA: TGCAGTGCTAGAGGTTACCGGGACAGGGGAGTTGCCAGGGCCCTTGAAGCTTTCTTT. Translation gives CSARGYRDRGVARALEAFF.

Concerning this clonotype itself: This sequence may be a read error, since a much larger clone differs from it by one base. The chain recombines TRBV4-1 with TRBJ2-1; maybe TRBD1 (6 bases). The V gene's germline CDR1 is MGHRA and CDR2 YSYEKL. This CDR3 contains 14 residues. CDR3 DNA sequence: TGCGCCGGCAGCCAGAATCGGGACAACAATGAGCAGTTCTTC. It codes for CAGSQNRDNNEQFF.

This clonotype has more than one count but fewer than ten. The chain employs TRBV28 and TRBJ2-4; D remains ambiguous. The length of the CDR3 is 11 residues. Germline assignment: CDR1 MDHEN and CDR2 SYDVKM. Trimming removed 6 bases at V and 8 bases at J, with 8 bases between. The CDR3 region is CASSRKDIQYF. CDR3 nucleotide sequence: TGTGCCAGCAGCCGTAAGGACATTCAGTACTTC.

The CDR3 loop is CASSQGGFYGYTF. CDR3 nucleotide sequence: TGCGCCAGCAGCCAAGGAGGATTTTATGGCTACACCTTC. This rearrangement joins TRBV4-3 to TRBJ1-2; the D is unclear. The V gene lost 1 base and the J gene lost 5 bases, with 8 bases spanning the gap. The germline V gene has CDR1 LGHNA and CDR2 YSLEER. CDR3 length equals 13 residues.

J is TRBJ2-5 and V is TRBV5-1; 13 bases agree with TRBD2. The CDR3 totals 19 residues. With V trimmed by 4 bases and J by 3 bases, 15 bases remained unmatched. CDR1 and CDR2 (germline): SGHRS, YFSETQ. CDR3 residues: CASSTITSGRAWGKETQYF. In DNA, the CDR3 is TGCGCCAGCAGCACCATAACTAGCGGGAGGGCCTGGGGTAAAGAGACCCAGTACTTC. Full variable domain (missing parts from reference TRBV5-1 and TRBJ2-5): KAGVTQTPRYLIKTRGQQVTLSCSPISGHRSVSWYQQTPGQGLQFLFEYFSETQRNKGNFPGRFSGRQFSNSRSEMNVSTLELGDSALYLCASSTITSGRAWGKETQYFGPGTRLLVL.

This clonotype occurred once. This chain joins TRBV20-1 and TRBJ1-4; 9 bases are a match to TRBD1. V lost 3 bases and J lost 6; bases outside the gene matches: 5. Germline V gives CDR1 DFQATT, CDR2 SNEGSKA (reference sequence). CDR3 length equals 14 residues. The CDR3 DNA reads TGCAGTGCTAGTTCCCGGGACAGGGATGAAAAACTGTTTTTT. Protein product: CSASSRDRDEKLFF.

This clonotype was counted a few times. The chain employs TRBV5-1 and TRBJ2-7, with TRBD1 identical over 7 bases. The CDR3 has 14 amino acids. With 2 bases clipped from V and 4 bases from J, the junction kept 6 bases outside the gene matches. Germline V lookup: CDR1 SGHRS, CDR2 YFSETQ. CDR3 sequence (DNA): TGCGCCAGCAGCTTAAACAGGGGAAATTACGAGCAGTACTTC. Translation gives CASSLNRGNYEQYF.

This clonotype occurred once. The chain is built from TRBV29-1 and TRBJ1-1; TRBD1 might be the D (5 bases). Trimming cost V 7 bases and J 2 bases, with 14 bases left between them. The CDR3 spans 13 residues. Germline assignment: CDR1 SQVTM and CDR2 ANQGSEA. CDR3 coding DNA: TGCAGCGCCCCGACAGAGGGCAACACTGAAGCTTTCTTT. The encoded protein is CSAPTEGNTEAFF.

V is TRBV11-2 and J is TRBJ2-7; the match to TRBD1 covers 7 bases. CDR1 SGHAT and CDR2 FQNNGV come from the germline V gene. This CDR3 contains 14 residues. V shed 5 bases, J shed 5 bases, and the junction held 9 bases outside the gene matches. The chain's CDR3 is CASSPDRERNEQYF. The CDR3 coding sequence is TGTGCCAGCAGCCCAGACAGGGAAAGGAACGAGCAGTACTTC.

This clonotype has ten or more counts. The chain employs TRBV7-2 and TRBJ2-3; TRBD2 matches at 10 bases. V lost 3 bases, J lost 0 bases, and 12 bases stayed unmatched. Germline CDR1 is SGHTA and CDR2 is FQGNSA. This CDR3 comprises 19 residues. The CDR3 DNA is TGTGCCAGCAGCTTCCCGGATACTAGCGGGGTCACTAGCACAGATACGCAGTATTTT. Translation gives CASSFPDTSGVTSTDTQYF.

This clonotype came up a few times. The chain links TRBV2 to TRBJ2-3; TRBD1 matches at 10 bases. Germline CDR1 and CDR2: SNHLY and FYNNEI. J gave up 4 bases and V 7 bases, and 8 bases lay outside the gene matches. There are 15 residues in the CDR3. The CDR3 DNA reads TGTGCCAGCACCACGGGACAGGGGAAAGCAGATACGCAGTATTTT. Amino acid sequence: CASTTGQGKADTQYF. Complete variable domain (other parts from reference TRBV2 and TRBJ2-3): EPEVTQTPSHQVTQMGQEVILRCVPISNHLYFYWYRQILGQKVEFLVSFYNNEISEKSEIFDDQFSVERPDGSNFTLKIRSTKLEDSAMYFCASTTGQGKADTQYFGPGTRLTVL.

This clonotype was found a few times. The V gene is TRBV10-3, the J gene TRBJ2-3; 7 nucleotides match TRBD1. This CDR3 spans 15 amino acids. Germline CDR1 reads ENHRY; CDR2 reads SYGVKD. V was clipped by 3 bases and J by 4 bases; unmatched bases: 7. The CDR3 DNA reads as TGTGCCATCAGTGAAGTGACAGGGTTTGCAGATACGCAGTATTTT. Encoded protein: CAISEVTGFADTQYF.

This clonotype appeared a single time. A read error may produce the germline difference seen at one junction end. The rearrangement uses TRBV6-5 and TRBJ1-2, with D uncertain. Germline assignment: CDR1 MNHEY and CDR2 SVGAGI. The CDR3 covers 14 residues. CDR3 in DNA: TGTGCCAGCAGTGACTCGAGAGCTAACTATGGCTACACCTTC. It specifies CASSDSRANYGYTF.

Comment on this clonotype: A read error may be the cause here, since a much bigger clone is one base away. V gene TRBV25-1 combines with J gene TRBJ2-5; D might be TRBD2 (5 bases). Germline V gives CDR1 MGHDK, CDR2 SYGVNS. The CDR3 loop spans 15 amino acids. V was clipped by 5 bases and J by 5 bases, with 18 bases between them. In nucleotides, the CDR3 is TGTGCCAGCAGTTCGAGCCGCGGGCCGCGTGAGACCCAGTACTTC. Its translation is CASSSSRGPRETQYF.

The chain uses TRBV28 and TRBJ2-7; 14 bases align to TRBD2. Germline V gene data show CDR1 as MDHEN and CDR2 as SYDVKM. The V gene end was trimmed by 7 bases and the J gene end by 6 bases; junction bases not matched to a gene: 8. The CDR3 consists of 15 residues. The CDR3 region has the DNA TGTGCCAGCACTAAATGGGGACTAGCGGGAGCCGAGCAGTACTTC. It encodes CASTKWGLAGAEQYF.

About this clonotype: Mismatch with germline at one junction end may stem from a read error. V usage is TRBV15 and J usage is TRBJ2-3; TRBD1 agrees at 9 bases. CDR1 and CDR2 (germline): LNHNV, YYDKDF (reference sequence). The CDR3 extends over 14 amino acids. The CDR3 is CTTRTGVSTDTQYF. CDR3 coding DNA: TGTACCACTAGGACAGGGGTCAGCACAGATACGCAGTATTTT. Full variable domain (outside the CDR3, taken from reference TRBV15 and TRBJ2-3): DAMVIQNPRYQVTQFGKPVTLSCSQTLNHNVMYWYQQKSSQAPKLLFHYYDKDFNNEADTPDNFQSRRPNTSFCFLDIRSPGLGDTAMYLCTTRTGVSTDTQYFGPGTRLTVL.

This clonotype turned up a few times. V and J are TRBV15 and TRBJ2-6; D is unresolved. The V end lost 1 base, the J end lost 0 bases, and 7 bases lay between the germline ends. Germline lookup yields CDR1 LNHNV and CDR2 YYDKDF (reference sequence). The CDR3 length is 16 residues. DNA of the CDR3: TGTGCCACCAGCAGAGGGTGGAACTCTGGGGCCAACGTCCTGACTTTC. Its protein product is CATSRGWNSGANVLTF. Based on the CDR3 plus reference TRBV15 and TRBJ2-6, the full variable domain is DAMVIQNPRYQVTQFGKPVTLSCSQTLNHNVMYWYQQKSSQAPKLLFHYYDKDFNNEADTPDNFQSRRPNTSFCFLDIRSPGLGDTAMYLCATSRGWNSGANVLTFGAGSRLTVL.